This entry is about one T cell receptor beta chain. Its target is unknown. The data were obtained in a study of post-analysis software for immune sequencing data. About the study: Disease trajectories encompassed relapsing-remitting, secondary progressive and progressive-relapsing multiple sclerosis. General study results and limits: TRBV5-6, TRBV5-1 and TRBV20-1 belonged to a set of about five TRBV segments that were more frequent in patients than controls. Diversity measured as normalized Chao1 was significantly lower in multiple sclerosis patients than in controls. Clustering by F measure revealed strong co-clustering among samples prepared together in one batch.

Unique molecular identifiers tagged the TCR beta cDNA libraries. Hundreds of thousands of cDNA molecules came from around 0.96 to 9.9 million T cells. TCRdb processed the PCR reads anew with MiXCR; each CDR3 protein has one entry. The repertoire holds roughly 200,000 distinct CDR3 sequences, approximately 30% seen once, with 3% to 3.5% in the top ten. Trimming removed 4 bases from V and 8 bases from J; junction bases left unmatched: 12. Germline V gene lookup returns CDR1 SGHRS and CDR2 YFSETQ. The CDR3 is made up of 16 amino acids. This sequence was found in a girl aged 2-17 years with multiple sclerosis. The sequenced material came from blood. The chain carries TRBV5-1 and TRBJ2-1; 10 bases line up with TRBD2. The CDR3 spells CASSQTLAGVGDEQFF. The CDR3, as DNA: TGCGCCAGCAGCCAAACCCTAGCGGGAGTAGGCGATGAGCAGTTCTTC.